This is a list of T cell receptor beta chains from one sample in a study of blood T cell repertoires in COVID-19. This table comes from immunoSEQ multiplex PCR, and its TCRdb copy is limited to in-frame clones, with some not included. The sample comprises roughly 250,000 clones, 80% to 90% of which are singletons, and approximately 8.6% rests with the top ten. The sample comprised peripheral blood. The receptors come from a man aged 35 to 55 with active or convalescent COVID-19. The CDR3 runs from the conserved cysteine through the conserved F or W. The order of the fields is D gene, V gene, J gene, clone size, CDR3 protein, CDR3 DNA. D genes are given only for firm matches. Some rows have no size entry. The others give once, few or many, or a class for an expanded clone.

D gene: TRBD1
V gene: TRBV19
J gene: TRBJ2-7
clone size: -
CDR3 protein: CASSIRDSSYEQYF
CDR3 DNA: TGTGCCAGTAGTATCCGGGACAGCTCCTACGAGCAGTACTTC

D gene: -
V gene: TRBV28
J gene: TRBJ1-6
clone size: -
CDR3 protein: CASSLPYNSPLHF
CDR3 DNA: TGTGCCAGCAGTCTCCCCTATAATTCACCCCTCCACTTT

D gene: -
V gene: TRBV7-2
J gene: TRBJ1-6
clone size: -
CDR3 protein: CASSDQSGVGSPLHF
CDR3 DNA: TGTGCCAGCAGCGACCAGTCAGGGGTGGGTTCACCCCTCCACTTT

D gene: -
V gene: TRBV4-1
J gene: TRBJ1-2
clone size: -
CDR3 protein: CASSQLHGIQGGYTF
CDR3 DNA: TGCGCCAGCAGCCAACTTCACGGGATCCAGGGGGGCTACACCTTC

D gene: TRBD1
V gene: TRBV18
J gene: TRBJ2-1
clone size: -
CDR3 protein: CASSLTGTGSNNEQFF
CDR3 DNA: TGTGCCAGCTCACTAACCGGGACAGGGTCTAACAATGAGCAGTTCTTC

D gene: -
V gene: TRBV5-1
J gene: TRBJ1-4
clone size: few
CDR3 protein: CASSSQGKGEKLFF
CDR3 DNA: TGCGCCAGCAGCTCCCAGGGTAAAGGTGAAAAACTGTTTTTT

D gene: -
V gene: TRBV19
J gene: TRBJ1-1
clone size: -
CDR3 protein: CASQPGDTEAFF
CDR3 DNA: TGTGCCAGTCAACCAGGGGACACTGAAGCTTTCTTT

D gene: TRBD1
V gene: TRBV19
J gene: TRBJ1-5
clone size: once
CDR3 protein: CASSHPNRGRNSNQPQHF
CDR3 DNA: TGTGCCAGTAGTCATCCAAACAGGGGCCGTAATAGCAATCAGCCCCAGCATTTT

D gene: -
V gene: TRBV18
J gene: TRBJ2-7
clone size: -
CDR3 protein: CASSLSPASLYFYEQYF
CDR3 DNA: TGTGCCAGCTCACTCTCCCCCGCTTCCCTCTACTTCTACGAGCAGTACTTC

D gene: -
V gene: TRBV3-1/TRBV3-2
J gene: TRBJ1-3
clone size: -
CDR3 protein: CASRRQGSGNTIYF
CDR3 DNA: TGTGCCAGCAGGAGGCAGGGTTCGGGAAACACCATATATTTT

D gene: -
V gene: TRBV6-5
J gene: TRBJ1-1
clone size: -
CDR3 protein: CASRRDWAGNTEAFF
CDR3 DNA: TGTGCCAGCAGAAGAGACTGGGCGGGGAACACTGAAGCTTTCTTT

D gene: -
V gene: TRBV19
J gene: TRBJ2-7
clone size: -
CDR3 protein: CASSPRTDYSYEQYF
CDR3 DNA: TGTGCCAGTAGTCCCAGGACAGATTACTCCTACGAGCAGTACTTC

D gene: -
V gene: TRBV29-1
J gene: TRBJ1-3
clone size: few
CDR3 protein: CSVEDSSGNTIYF
CDR3 DNA: TGCAGCGTTGAAGACAGCTCTGGAAACACCATATATTTT

D gene: -
V gene: TRBV6-2/TRBV6-3
J gene: TRBJ1-5
clone size: few
CDR3 protein: CASSSRTGNQPQHF
CDR3 DNA: TGTGCCAGCAGTTCCAGGACGGGGAATCAGCCCCAGCATTTT

D gene: -
V gene: TRBV19
J gene: TRBJ1-1
clone size: -
CDR3 protein: CASSPTGIGGTEAFF
CDR3 DNA: TGTGCCAGTAGTCCCACGGGAATCGGGGGCACTGAAGCTTTCTTT